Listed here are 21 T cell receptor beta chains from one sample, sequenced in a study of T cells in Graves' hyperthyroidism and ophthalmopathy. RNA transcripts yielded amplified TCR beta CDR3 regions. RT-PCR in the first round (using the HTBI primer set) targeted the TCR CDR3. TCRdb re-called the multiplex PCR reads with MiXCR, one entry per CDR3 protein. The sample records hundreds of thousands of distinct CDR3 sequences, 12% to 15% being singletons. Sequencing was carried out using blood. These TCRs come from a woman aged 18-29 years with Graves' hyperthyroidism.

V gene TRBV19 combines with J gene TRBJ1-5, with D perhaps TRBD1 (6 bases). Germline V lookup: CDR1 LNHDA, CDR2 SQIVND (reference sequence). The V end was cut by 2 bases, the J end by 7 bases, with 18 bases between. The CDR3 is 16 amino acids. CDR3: CASSIRPLGGGQPQHF. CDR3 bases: TGTGCCAGTAGTATAAGACCCTTGGGGGGCGGCCAGCCCCAGCATTTT.

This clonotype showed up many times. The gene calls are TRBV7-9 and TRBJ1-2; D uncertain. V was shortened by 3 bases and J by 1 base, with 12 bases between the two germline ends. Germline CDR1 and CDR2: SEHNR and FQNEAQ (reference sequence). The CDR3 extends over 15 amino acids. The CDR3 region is CASSFLPTGNYGYTF. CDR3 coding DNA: TGTGCCAGCAGCTTTCTACCGACGGGTAACTATGGCTACACCTTC.

DNA for the CDR3: TGTGCCAGCAGCTCAAGGACTAGCGGGAGGGCCTACAATGAGCAGTTCTTC. This sequence encodes CASSSRTSGRAYNEQFF. The V call is TRBV7-9, the J call TRBJ2-1; 15 bases align to TRBD2. The trim removed 4 bases at V and 2 bases at J, leaving 3 bases unmatched. This CDR3 is built from 17 residues. Germline V gene data show CDR1 as SEHNR and CDR2 as FQNEAQ (reference sequence).

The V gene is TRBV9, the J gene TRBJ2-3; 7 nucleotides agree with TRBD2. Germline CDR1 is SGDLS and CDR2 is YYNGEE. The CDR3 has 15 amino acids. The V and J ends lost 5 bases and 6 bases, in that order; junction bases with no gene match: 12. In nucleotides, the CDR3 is TGTGCCAGCAGGGAAGGTCTAGCGGACGGGGATACGCAGTATTTT. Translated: CASREGLADGDTQYF.

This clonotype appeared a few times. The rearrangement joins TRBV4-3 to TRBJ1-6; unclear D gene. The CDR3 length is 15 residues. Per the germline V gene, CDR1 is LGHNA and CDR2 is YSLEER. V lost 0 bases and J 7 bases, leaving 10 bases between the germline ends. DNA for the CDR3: TGCGCCAGCAGCCAAGATCGAGGGAGGAATTCACCCCTCCACTTT. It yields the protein CASSQDRGRNSPLHF.

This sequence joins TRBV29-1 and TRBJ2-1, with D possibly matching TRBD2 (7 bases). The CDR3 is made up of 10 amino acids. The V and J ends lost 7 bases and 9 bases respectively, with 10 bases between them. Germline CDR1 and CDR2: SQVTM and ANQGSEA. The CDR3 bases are TGCAGCGGAGGGGGGGGTGAGCAGTTCTTC. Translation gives CSGGGGEQFF.

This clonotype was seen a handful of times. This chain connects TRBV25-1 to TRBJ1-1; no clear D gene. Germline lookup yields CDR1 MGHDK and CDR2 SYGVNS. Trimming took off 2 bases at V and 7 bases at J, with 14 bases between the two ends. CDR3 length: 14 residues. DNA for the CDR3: TGTGCCAGCAGTGAACGCGGGTCTGAAGATGAAGCTTTCTTT. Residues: CASSERGSEDEAFF.

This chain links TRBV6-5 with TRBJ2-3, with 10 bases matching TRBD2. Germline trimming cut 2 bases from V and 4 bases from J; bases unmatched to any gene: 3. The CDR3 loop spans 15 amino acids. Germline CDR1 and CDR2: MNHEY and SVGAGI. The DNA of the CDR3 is TGTGCCAGCAGTTACAGCGGGAGGGGCGCAGATACGCAGTATTTT. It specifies CASSYSGRGADTQYF.

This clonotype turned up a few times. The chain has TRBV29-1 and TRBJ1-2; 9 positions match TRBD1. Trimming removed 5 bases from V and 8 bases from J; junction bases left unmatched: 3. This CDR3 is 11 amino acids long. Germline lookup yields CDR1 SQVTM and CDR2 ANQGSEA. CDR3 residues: CSVWTGEGYTF. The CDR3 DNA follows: TGCAGCGTTTGGACAGGGGAAGGCTACACCTTC.

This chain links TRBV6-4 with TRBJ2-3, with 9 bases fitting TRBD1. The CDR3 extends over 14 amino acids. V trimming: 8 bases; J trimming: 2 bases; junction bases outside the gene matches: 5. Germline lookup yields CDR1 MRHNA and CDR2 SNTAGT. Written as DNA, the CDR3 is TGTGCCAGCCTCCGGGACAGGGTCACAGATACGCAGTATTTT. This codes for CASLRDRVTDTQYF.

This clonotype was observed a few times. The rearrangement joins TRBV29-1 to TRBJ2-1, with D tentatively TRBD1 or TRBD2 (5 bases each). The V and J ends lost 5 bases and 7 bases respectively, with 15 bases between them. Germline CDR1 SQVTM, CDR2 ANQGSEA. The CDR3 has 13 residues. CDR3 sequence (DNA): TGCAGCGTTTCAAAGGGGTGGGGGAATGAGCAGTTCTTC. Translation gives CSVSKGWGNEQFF.

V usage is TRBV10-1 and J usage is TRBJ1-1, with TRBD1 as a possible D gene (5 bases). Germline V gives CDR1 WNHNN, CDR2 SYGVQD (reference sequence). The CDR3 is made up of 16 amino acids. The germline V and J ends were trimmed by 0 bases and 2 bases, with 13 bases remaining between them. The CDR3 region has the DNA TGCGCCAGCAGTGAGTCAGGGGTCACAGGAAACACTGAAGCTTTCTTT. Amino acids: CASSESGVTGNTEAFF.

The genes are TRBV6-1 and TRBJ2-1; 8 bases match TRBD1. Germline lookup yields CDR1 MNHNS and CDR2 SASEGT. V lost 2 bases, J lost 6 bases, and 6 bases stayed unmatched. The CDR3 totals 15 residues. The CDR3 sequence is CASSETTGVSNEQFF. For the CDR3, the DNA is TGTGCCAGCAGTGAAACGACAGGGGTAAGCAATGAGCAGTTCTTC.

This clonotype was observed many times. CDR3 protein: CASWKSGTDKNIQYF. CDR3 DNA sequence: TGTGCCAGTTGGAAATCCGGGACAGATAAAAACATTCAGTACTTC. This rearrangement joins TRBV28 to TRBJ2-4, with 7 bases fitting TRBD1. The CDR3 sequence is 15 residues long. V lost 9 bases to trimming and J lost 4 bases; unmatched junction nucleotides: 12. Germline loops: CDR1 MDHEN, CDR2 SYDVKM.

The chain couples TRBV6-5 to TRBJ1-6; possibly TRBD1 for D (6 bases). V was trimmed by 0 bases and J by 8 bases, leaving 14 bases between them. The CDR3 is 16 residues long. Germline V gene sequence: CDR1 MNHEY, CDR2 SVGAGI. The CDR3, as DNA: TGTGCCAGCAGTTACTCTGGGGGGGCCCGGGATTCACCCCTCCACTTT. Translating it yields CASSYSGGARDSPLHF.

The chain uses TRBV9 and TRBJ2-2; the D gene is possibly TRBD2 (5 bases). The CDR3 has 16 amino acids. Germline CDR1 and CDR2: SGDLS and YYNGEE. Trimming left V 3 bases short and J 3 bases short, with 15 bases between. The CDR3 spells CASSGQWAGHTGELFF. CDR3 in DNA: TGTGCCAGCAGCGGTCAGTGGGCGGGCCACACCGGGGAGCTGTTTTTT.

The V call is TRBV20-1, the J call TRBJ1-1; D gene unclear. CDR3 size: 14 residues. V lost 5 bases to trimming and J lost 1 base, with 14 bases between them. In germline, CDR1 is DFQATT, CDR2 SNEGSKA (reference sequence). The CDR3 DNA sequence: TGCAGTGCTGGGAGGGTCCGGGGGAACACTGAAGCTTTCTTT. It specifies CSAGRVRGNTEAFF.

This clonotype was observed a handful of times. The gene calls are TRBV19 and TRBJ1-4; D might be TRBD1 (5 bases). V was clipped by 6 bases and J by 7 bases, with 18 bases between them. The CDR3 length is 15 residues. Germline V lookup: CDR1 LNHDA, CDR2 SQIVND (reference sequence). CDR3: CASREPDSGREKLFF. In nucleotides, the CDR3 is TGTGCCAGTAGGGAACCAGACAGTGGGCGTGAAAAACTGTTTTTT.

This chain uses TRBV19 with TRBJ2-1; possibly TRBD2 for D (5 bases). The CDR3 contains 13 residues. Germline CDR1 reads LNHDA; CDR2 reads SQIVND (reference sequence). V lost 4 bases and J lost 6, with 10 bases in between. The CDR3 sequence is CASSTGLPNEQFF. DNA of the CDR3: TGTGCCAGTAGTACCGGACTTCCCAATGAGCAGTTCTTC.

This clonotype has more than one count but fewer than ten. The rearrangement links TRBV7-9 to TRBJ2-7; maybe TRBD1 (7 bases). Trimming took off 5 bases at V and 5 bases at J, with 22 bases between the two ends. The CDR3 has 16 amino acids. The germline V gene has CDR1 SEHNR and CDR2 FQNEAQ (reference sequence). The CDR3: CASSPRQGEAGDEQYF. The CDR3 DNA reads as TGTGCCAGCAGCCCACGTCAGGGGGAGGCCGGCGACGAGCAGTACTTC.

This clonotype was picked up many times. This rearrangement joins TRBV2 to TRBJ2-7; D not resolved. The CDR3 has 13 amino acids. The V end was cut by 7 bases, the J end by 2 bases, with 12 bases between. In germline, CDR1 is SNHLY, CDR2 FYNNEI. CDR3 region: CASTGGITYEQYF. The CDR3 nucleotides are TGTGCCAGCACTGGCGGCATAACCTACGAGCAGTACTTC.